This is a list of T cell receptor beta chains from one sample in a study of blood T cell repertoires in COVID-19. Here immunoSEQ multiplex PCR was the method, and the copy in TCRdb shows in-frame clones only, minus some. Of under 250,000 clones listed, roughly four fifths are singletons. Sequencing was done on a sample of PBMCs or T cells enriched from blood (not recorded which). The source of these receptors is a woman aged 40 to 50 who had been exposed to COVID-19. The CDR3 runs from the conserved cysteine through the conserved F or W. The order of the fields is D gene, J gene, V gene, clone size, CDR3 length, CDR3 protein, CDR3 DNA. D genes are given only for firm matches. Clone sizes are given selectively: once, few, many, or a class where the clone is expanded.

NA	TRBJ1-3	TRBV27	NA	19	CASSLSINTFLSSGNTIYF	TGTGCCAGCAGTTTATCGATAAATACCTTCCTTAGCTCTGGAAACACCATATATTTT
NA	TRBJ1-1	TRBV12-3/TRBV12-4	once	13	CASSGPEGTEAFF	TGTGCCAGCAGCGGCCCCGAGGGCACTGAAGCTTTCTTT
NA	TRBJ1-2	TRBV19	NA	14	CASSIGYSPHGYTF	TGTGCCAGTAGTATAGGATACAGTCCCCATGGCTACACCTTC
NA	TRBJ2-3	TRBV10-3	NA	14	CAISEGGTSDTQYF	TGTGCCATCAGTGAGGGGGGGACTTCGGATACGCAGTATTTT
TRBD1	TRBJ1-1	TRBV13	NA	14	CASSSGQRYTEAFF	TGTGCCAGCAGCTCGGGACAGAGATACACTGAAGCTTTCTTT
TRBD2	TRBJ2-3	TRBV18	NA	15	CASSPGLAGADTQYF	TGTGCCAGCTCGCCGGGACTAGCGGGGGCAGATACGCAGTATTTT
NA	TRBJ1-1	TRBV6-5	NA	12	CASSSDSLRPFF	TGTGCCAGCAGTTCGGACAGCTTGAGGCCTTTCTTT
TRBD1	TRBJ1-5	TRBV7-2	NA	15	CASSLEGQGGQPQHF	TGTGCCAGCAGCTTAGAGGGGCAGGGGGGTCAGCCCCAGCATTTT
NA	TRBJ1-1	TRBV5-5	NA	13	CASSGSPSTEAFF	TGTGCCAGCAGCGGGAGTCCCTCGACTGAAGCTTTCTTT
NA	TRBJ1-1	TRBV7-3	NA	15	CASSLVGETNTEAFF	TGTGCCAGCAGCTTAGTAGGGGAAACGAACACTGAAGCTTTCTTT
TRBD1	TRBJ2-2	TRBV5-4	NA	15	CASRRDRGGAGELFF	TGTGCCAGCAGACGGGACAGGGGTGGGGCCGGGGAGCTGTTTTTT
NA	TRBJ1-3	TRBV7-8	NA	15	CASSFGGSSGNTIYF	TGTGCCAGCAGCTTTGGGGGGAGCTCTGGAAACACCATATATTTT
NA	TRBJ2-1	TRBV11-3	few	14	CASATGGGNNEQFF	TGTGCCAGCGCGACAGGTGGGGGTAACAATGAGCAGTTCTTC
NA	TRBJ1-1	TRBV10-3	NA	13	CAISSQVGTEAFF	TGTGCCATCAGTTCACAGGTAGGGACTGAAGCTTTCTTT
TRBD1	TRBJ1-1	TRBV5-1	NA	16	CASRSSPGTANTEAFF	TGCGCCAGCAGGAGTTCTCCCGGGACAGCGAACACTGAAGCTTTCTTT
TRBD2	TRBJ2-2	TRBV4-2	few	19	CASSLNPLAGGMNTGELFF	TGTGCCAGCAGCCTCAACCCCCTAGCGGGGGGGATGAACACCGGGGAGCTGTTTTTT
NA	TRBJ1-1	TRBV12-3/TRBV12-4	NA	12	CASSLFGLGAFF	TGTGCCAGCAGCCTCTTTGGGCTCGGAGCTTTCTTT
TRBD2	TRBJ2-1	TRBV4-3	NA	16	CASSRYTSGGVNEQFF	TGCGCCAGCAGCCGGTATACTAGCGGGGGGGTCAATGAGCAGTTCTTC
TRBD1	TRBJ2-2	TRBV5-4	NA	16	CASSLAGTANTGELFF	TGTGCCAGCAGCTTGGCCGGGACAGCGAACACCGGGGAGCTGTTTTTT
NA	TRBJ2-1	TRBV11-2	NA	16	CASSPNPRIGYNEQFF	TGTGCCAGCAGCCCGAACCCCAGGATAGGTTATAATGAGCAGTTCTTC